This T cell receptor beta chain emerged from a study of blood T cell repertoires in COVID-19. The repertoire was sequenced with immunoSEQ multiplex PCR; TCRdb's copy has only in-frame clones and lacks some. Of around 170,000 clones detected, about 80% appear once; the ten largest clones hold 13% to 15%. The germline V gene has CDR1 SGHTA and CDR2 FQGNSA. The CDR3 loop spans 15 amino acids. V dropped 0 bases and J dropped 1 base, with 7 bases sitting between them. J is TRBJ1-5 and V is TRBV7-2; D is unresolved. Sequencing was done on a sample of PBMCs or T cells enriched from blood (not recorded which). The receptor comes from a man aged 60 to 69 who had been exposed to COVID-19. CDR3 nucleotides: TGTGCCAGCAGCTTAGCTTTCGGGAGCAATCAGCCCCAGCATTTT. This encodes CASSLAFGSNQPQHF.